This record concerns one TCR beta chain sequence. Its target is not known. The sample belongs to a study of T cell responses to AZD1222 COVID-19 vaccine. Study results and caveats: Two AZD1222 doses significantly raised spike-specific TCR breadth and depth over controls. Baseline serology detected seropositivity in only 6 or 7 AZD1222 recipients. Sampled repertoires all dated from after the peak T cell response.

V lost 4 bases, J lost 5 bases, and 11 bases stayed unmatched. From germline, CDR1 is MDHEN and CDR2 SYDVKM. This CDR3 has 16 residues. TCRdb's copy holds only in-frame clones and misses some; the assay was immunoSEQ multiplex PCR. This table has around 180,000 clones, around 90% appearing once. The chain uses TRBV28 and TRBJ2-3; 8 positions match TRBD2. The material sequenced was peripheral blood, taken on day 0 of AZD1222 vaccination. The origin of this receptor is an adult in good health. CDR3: CASSSQPGGPGDTQYF. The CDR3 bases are TGTGCCAGCAGTTCGCAGCCGGGGGGGCCAGGAGATACGCAGTATTTT.